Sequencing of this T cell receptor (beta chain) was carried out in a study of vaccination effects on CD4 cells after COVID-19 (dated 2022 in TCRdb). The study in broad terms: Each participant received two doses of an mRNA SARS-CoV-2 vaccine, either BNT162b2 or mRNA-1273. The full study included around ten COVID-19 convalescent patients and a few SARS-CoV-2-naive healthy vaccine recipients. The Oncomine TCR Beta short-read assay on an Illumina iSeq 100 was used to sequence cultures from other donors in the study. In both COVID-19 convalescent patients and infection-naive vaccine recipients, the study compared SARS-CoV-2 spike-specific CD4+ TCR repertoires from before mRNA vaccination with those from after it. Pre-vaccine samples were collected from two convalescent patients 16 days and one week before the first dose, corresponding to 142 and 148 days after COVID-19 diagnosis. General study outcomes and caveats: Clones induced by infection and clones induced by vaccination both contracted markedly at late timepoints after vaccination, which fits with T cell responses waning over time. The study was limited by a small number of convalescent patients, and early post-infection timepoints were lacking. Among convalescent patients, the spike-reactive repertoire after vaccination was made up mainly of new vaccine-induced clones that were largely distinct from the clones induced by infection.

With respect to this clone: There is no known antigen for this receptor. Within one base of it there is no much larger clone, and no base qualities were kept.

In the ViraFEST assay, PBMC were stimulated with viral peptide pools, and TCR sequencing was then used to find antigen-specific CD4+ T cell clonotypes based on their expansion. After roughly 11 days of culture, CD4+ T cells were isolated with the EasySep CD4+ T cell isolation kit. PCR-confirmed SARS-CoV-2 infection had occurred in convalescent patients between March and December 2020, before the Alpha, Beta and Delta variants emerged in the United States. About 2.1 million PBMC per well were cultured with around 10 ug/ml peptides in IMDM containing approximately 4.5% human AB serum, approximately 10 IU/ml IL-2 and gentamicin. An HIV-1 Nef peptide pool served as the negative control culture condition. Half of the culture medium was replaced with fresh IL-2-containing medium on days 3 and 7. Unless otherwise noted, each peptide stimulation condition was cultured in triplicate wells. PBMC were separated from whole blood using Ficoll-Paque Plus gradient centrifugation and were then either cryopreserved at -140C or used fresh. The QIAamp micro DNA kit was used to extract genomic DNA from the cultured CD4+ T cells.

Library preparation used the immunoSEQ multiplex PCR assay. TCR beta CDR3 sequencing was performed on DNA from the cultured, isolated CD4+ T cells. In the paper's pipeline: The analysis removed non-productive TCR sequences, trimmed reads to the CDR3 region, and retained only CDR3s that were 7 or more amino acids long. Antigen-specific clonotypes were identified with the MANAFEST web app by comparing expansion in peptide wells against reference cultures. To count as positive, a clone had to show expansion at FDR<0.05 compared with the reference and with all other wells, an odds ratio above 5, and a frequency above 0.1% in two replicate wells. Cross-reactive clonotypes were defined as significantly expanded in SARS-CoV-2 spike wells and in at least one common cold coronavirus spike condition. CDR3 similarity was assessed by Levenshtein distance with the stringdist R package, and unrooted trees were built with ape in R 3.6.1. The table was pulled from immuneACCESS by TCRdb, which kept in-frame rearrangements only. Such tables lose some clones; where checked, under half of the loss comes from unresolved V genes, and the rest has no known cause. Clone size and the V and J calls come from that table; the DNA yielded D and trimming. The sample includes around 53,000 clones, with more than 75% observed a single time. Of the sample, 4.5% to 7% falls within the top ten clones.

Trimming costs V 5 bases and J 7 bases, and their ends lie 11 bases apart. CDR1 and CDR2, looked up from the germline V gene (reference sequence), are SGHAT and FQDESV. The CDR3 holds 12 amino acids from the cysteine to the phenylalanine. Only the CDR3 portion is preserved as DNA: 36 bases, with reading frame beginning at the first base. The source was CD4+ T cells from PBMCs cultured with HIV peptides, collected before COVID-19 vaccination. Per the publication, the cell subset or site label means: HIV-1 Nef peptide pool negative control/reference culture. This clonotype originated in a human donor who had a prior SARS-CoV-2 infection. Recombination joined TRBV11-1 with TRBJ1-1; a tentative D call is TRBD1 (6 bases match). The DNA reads TGTGCCAGCAGCCAAAACAGGGATGAAGCTTTCTTT. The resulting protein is CASSQNRDEAFF.